This T cell receptor beta chain was found in a study of naive and memory T cell subsets. Both TRBC1 and TRBC2 were covered by a beta constant-region primer of two equimolar oligonucleotides. An oligonucleotide with the SP2 primer and a 12-nucleotide UMI was ligated to the cDNA 3' end. In TCRdb, the UMI-ligation and nested PCR reads were re-called with MiXCR into one record per CDR3 protein. This table holds about 85,000 distinct CDR3 sequences, around 12% found once. Germline values: CDR1 DFQATT, CDR2 SNEGSKA (reference sequence). V was clipped by 6 bases and J by 10 bases; unmatched bases: 19. The CDR3 is 17 amino acids. CMV status came from CD4+ IFNgamma after overnight CMV lysate stimulation. Four subsets defined by CD45RA and CD27 were sorted after CD3, CD4, CD8 and live/dead staining. This clonotype was found a few times.

The chain couples TRBV20-1 to TRBJ2-1; TRBD2 aligns across 12 bases. The sequenced sample was central memory CD4+ T cells from blood. The sequence derives from a human donor in good health. The CDR3 region has the DNA TGCAGTGCCCCAGACCGACTAGCGGGAGCCCTAAGGTCCGAGCAGTTCTTC. It codes for CSAPDRLAGALRSEQFF.